A single sample gave rise to the 32 T cell receptor beta chains below, sequenced in a study of technical replicates of blood from several donors. Only in-frame clones appear in the TCRdb table, and some are missing; sequencing was by immunoSEQ multiplex PCR. The data contain over 10,000 clones, 95% of them seen just once; the ten biggest clones take up around 7%. Sequenced input: PBMCs. Receptors originate from a human donor in good health.

The gene calls are TRBV4-1 and TRBJ2-7; 7 bases agree with TRBD2. The CDR3 contains 16 residues. Germline V lookup: CDR1 MGHRA, CDR2 YSYEKL. V dropped 0 bases and J dropped 1; count of bases not matched to a gene: 6. CDR3 sequence (DNA): TGCGCCAGCAGCCAAGATCGGGGAGGGTGGTCCTACGAGCAGTACTTC. The encoded protein is CASSQDRGGWSYEQYF.

The chain combines TRBV6-1 with TRBJ2-7, with D perhaps TRBD1 (6 bases). CDR3 length: 13 amino acids. From germline, CDR1 is MNHNS and CDR2 SASEGT. The germline V and J ends were trimmed by 2 bases and 3 bases, with 8 bases remaining between them. The DNA for the CDR3 is TGTGCCAGCAGTGAACCAGGGGACTACGAGCAGTACTTC. This codes for CASSEPGDYEQYF.

The chain couples TRBV2 to TRBJ2-1, with a possible D match to TRBD2 (6 bases). Per the germline V gene, CDR1 is SNHLY and CDR2 is FYNNEI. This CDR3 has 12 amino acids. Between the trimmed V and J ends, which lost 4 bases and 9 bases, there was a span of 10 bases. CDR3 DNA: TGTGCCAGCAGTGTGGCTAGCGTTGAGCAGTTCTTC. This translates into CASSVASVEQFF. Filled out from reference TRBV2 and TRBJ2-1, the complete variable domain reads EPEVTQTPSHQVTQMGQEVILRCVPISNHLYFYWYRQILGQKVEFLVSFYNNEISEKSEIFDDQFSVERPDGSNFTLKIRSTKLEDSAMYFCASSVASVEQFFGPGTRLTVL.

The chain couples TRBV6-5 to TRBJ2-3; 7 nucleotides match TRBD2. Trimming cost V 7 bases and J 2 bases; bases outside gene matches: 9. The CDR3 has 15 residues. Germline CDR1 and CDR2: MNHEY and SVGAGI. CDR3 in DNA: TGTGCCAGCAAGCAAAAGCGGGAACCCACAGATACGCAGTATTTT. This translates into CASKQKREPTDTQYF.

The chain couples TRBV28 to TRBJ2-7; TRBD1 matches 10 bases. The CDR3 extends over 16 amino acids. V lost 5 bases and J lost 6; bases outside the gene matches: 13. The germline V gene has CDR1 MDHEN and CDR2 SYDVKM. CDR3 region: CASSPPRTGGRSEQYF. The CDR3, as DNA: TGTGCCAGCAGTCCCCCACGGACAGGGGGACGGTCCGAGCAGTACTTC.

The chain employs TRBV7-9 and TRBJ2-1, with D maybe TRBD2 (6 bases). The germline V and J ends were trimmed by 9 bases and 1 base, with 10 bases remaining between them. The CDR3 contains 13 residues. The V gene's germline CDR1 is SEHNR and CDR2 FQNEAQ (reference sequence). The DNA of the CDR3 is TGTGCCAGTCCGGGACTTTCCTACAATGAGCAGTTCTTC. This translates into CASPGLSYNEQFF.

The V and J genes are TRBV7-9 and TRBJ2-1; TRBD2 aligns across 9 bases. Losses at the gene ends were 5 bases for V and 2 bases for J; bases not matched to a gene: 4. The V gene's germline CDR1 is SEHNR and CDR2 FQNEAQ (reference sequence). This CDR3 spans 15 amino acids. CDR3 nucleotide sequence: TGTGCCAGCAGCCCGACTAGCGGTCCCTACAATGAGCAGTTCTTC. Translating it yields CASSPTSGPYNEQFF.

The chain employs TRBV7-9 and TRBJ2-7; D not certain. Germline V gene data show CDR1 as SEHNR and CDR2 as FQNEAQ (reference sequence). The V gene lost 5 bases and the J gene lost 5 bases, with 16 bases spanning the gap. The CDR3 is 14 amino acids. The CDR3 region is CASSDKGWSNEQYF. DNA for the CDR3: TGTGCCAGCAGCGACAAAGGTTGGTCAAACGAGCAGTACTTC.

The chain links TRBV5-1 to TRBJ2-3, with TRBD2 as a possible D gene (6 bases). Germline loops: CDR1 SGHRS, CDR2 YFSETQ. The length of the CDR3 is 14 residues. The germline V and J ends were trimmed by 4 bases and 5 bases, with 14 bases remaining between them. The CDR3 region is CASSVAPEGDTQYF. Here the CDR3 DNA reads TGCGCCAGCAGCGTAGCGCCGGAGGGAGATACGCAGTATTTT.

The V call is TRBV5-1, the J call TRBJ1-1; 9 bases align to TRBD1. V trimming: 4 bases; J trimming: 4 bases; junction bases outside the gene matches: 14. Germline-derived CDR1 and CDR2 are SGHRS and YFSETQ. The CDR3 covers 17 residues. The CDR3 coding sequence is TGCGCCAGCAGCCGCATCTACGGGACAGGGTCAAGCACTGAAGCTTTCTTT. Protein sequence: CASSRIYGTGSSTEAFF.

This clone was counted once. J is TRBJ1-2 and V is TRBV5-1, with 10 bases lining up with TRBD1. Trimming cost V 4 bases and J 4 bases; bases outside gene matches: 13. Germline V gene data show CDR1 as SGHRS and CDR2 as YFSETQ. This CDR3 has 17 residues. This CDR3 reads CASSRTGTGVLPYGYTF. Here the CDR3 DNA reads TGCGCCAGCAGCAGAACCGGGACAGGGGTTCTCCCCTATGGCTACACCTTC.

V is TRBV6-5 and J is TRBJ1-2; possibly TRBD1 for D (5 bases). Trimming shortened V by 5 bases and J by 5 bases, and 18 bases separated the two germline ends. In germline, CDR1 is MNHEY, CDR2 SVGAGI. CDR3 length: 15 amino acids. The CDR3 protein is CASSRFLGAGYGYTF. The CDR3, as DNA: TGTGCCAGCAGTCGATTCCTAGGGGCAGGGTATGGCTACACCTTC.

The chain uses TRBV5-1 and TRBJ1-1; 10 nucleotides agree with TRBD1. The CDR3 sequence is 14 residues long. V trimming: 3 bases; J trimming: 3 bases; junction bases outside the gene matches: 2. The germline gives CDR1 SGHRS, CDR2 YFSETQ. The CDR3 DNA sequence: TGCGCCAGCAGCTCCGGGACAGGGGACACTGAAGCTTTCTTT. Residues: CASSSGTGDTEAFF.

The rearrangement joins TRBV6-1 to TRBJ2-5; 7 bases match TRBD2. V lost 6 bases to trimming and J lost 5 bases; unmatched junction nucleotides: 6. The length of the CDR3 is 13 residues. The germline CDR1 and CDR2 sequences are MNHNS and SASEGT. The CDR3 region has the DNA TGTGCCAGCAGGGGCCGGGAGGAGGAGACCCAGTACTTC. It yields the protein CASRGREEETQYF.

The chain couples TRBV7-6 to TRBJ2-2; 10 bases agree with TRBD2. This CDR3 is built from 17 residues. The V gene's germline CDR1 is SGHVS and CDR2 FNYEAQ. V dropped 2 bases and J dropped 6; count of bases not matched to a gene: 9. The CDR3 DNA follows: TGTGCCAGCAGCTTACGTCGGCTAGCGGGAGCGGCCGGGGAGCTGTTTTTT. This sequence encodes CASSLRRLAGAAGELFF. The full variable domain, completed using reference TRBV7-6 and TRBJ2-2, is GAGVSQSPRYKVTKRGQDVALRCDPISGHVSLYWYRQALGQGPEFLTYFNYEAQQDKSGLPNDRFSAERPEGSISTLTIQRTEQRDSAMYRCASSLRRLAGAAGELFFGEGSRLTVL.

The rearrangement joins TRBV5-1 to TRBJ2-1, with a weak D call TRBD1 (6 bases). Germline CDR1 and CDR2: SGHRS and YFSETQ. This CDR3 region has 16 residues. Between the trimmed V and J ends, which lost 0 bases and 7 bases, there was a span of 17 bases. In DNA, the CDR3 is TGCGCCAGCAGCTTGGATGGCGGACAGTGGGCTAATGAGCAGTTCTTC. It translates to CASSLDGGQWANEQFF.

This clone appeared once. The V gene is TRBV29-1, the J gene TRBJ2-1; TRBD2 agrees at 10 bases. The CDR3 has 17 residues. Germline V gene lookup returns CDR1 SQVTM and CDR2 ANQGSEA. V was clipped by 1 base and J by 8 bases; unmatched bases: 14. The CDR3 region is CSVEGPRALAGYDEQFF. The CDR3 DNA reads as TGCAGCGTTGAAGGCCCCCGTGCACTAGCGGGATATGATGAGCAGTTCTTC.

The rearrangement uses TRBV28 and TRBJ2-7; TRBD2 is a possible D gene (6 bases). CDR1 and CDR2 from the germline V gene are MDHEN and SYDVKM. V lost 3 bases, J lost 2 bases, and 11 bases lay in between. The CDR3 sequence is 14 residues long. CDR3 in DNA: TGTGCCAGCAGTTTTCGAGGGAGGACCTACGAGCAGTACTTC. Protein sequence: CASSFRGRTYEQYF.

The V and J genes are TRBV5-4 and TRBJ2-3; 10 bases match TRBD1. Losses at the gene ends were 1 base for V and 5 bases for J; bases not matched to a gene: 4. Germline V lookup: CDR1 SGHNT, CDR2 YYREEE (reference sequence). The CDR3 has 15 amino acids. The CDR3, as DNA: TGTGCCAGCAGCTTGAGGACAGGGGGGGAAGATACGCAGTATTTT. It encodes CASSLRTGGEDTQYF.

The rearrangement links TRBV11-2 to TRBJ2-1, with TRBD2 matching 7 bases. Germline values: CDR1 SGHAT, CDR2 FQNNGV. The CDR3 is 15 amino acids. The J segment lost 3 bases and the V segment lost 4 bases, leaving 6 bases of the junction unmatched. CDR3: CASSSGLDFYNEQFF. CDR3 sequence (DNA): TGTGCCAGCAGCTCAGGACTAGATTTCTACAATGAGCAGTTCTTC.

This chain uses TRBV18 with TRBJ1-4, with D unclear. Germline V CDR1 and CDR2: KGHSH, LQKENI. The V gene lost 3 bases and the J gene lost 2 bases, with 19 bases spanning the gap. The CDR3 is made up of 18 amino acids. The CDR3 bases are TGTGCCAGCTCACCGCTGCCCGCCTCTCCCGGGACTAATGAAAAACTGTTTTTT. It translates to CASSPLPASPGTNEKLFF.

The chain uses TRBV9 and TRBJ2-7, with D perhaps TRBD1 (7 bases). Germline values: CDR1 SGDLS, CDR2 YYNGEE. V was cut by 0 bases and J by 3 bases, with 10 bases left in between. The CDR3 runs to 14 residues. CDR3 DNA: TGTGCCAGCAGCGTAGGACAGGGAGGCTACGAGCAGTACTTC. Translating gives CASSVGQGGYEQYF.

The rearrangement links TRBV15 to TRBJ1-5, with D possibly matching TRBD1 (5 bases). Trimming pared 1 base from V and 5 bases from J, leaving 24 bases between. Per the germline V gene, CDR1 is LNHNV and CDR2 is YYDKDF (reference sequence). The CDR3 is 19 residues long. The CDR3 DNA reads TGTGCCACCAGCAGAGCCCGATCTGTTCGGGCAGGGTTTTATCAGCCCCAGCATTTT. It translates to CATSRARSVRAGFYQPQHF.

This chain uses TRBV28 with TRBJ2-1; D might be TRBD2 (6 bases). Germline lookup yields CDR1 MDHEN and CDR2 SYDVKM. The CDR3 is 14 amino acids. V lost 3 bases, J lost 4 bases, and 10 bases lay in between. CDR3 residues: CASSFGSLYNEQFF. The CDR3 DNA is TGTGCCAGCAGTTTCGGGAGTCTATACAATGAGCAGTTCTTC. The full variable domain, with the rest looked up from reference TRBV28 and TRBJ2-1, is DVKVTQSSRYLVKRTGEKVFLECVQDMDHENMFWYRQDPGLGLRLIYFSYDVKMKEKGDIPEGYSVSREKKERFSLILESASTNQTSMYLCASSFGSLYNEQFFGPGTRLTVL.

The gene calls are TRBV7-6 and TRBJ1-4; TRBD1 aligns across 9 bases. This CDR3 contains 18 residues. Trimming cost V 4 bases and J 0 bases; bases outside gene matches: 9. Germline V gene lookup returns CDR1 SGHVS and CDR2 FNYEAQ. CDR3 protein: CASSSPTGGFTTNEKLFF. The CDR3 DNA sequence: TGTGCCAGCAGCTCGCCTACAGGGGGCTTTACAACTAATGAAAAACTGTTTTTT. The full variable domain, completed using reference TRBV7-6 and TRBJ1-4, is GAGVSQSPRYKVTKRGQDVALRCDPISGHVSLYWYRQALGQGPEFLTYFNYEAQQDKSGLPNDRFSAERPEGSISTLTIQRTEQRDSAMYRCASSSPTGGFTTNEKLFFGSGTQLSVL.

This chain connects TRBV19 to TRBJ1-1; TRBD1 agrees at 9 bases. Germline V CDR1 and CDR2: LNHDA, SQIVND (reference sequence). With 7 bases clipped from V and 7 bases from J, the junction kept 13 bases outside the gene matches. This CDR3 is 15 amino acids long. DNA of the CDR3: TGTGCCAGTAATCCGGACAGGGGCAGGGGTGTTGAAGCTTTCTTT. Its translation: CASNPDRGRGVEAFF.

The chain couples TRBV6-1 to TRBJ1-4; tentatively, D is TRBD1 (5 bases). V gave up 3 bases and J gave up 7 bases, with 12 bases separating them. The CDR3 is made up of 14 amino acids. Germline V lookup: CDR1 MNHNS, CDR2 SASEGT. The CDR3 DNA is TGTGCCAGCAGTGATGGGGGGGGAGCTGAAAAACTGTTTTTT. This gives the protein CASSDGGGAEKLFF.

This clone was detected only once. The V and J genes are TRBV13 and TRBJ2-5; 7 bases line up with TRBD2. V was pared by 5 bases and J by 3 bases, with 6 bases of the junction left unmatched. The CDR3 extends over 14 amino acids. CDR1 is PRHDT, CDR2 FYEKMQ, per germline (reference sequence). CDR3 in DNA: TGTGCCAGCAGCCCCGGCAGCGGGAAAGAGACCCAGTACTTC. Its protein product is CASSPGSGKETQYF.

This chain joins TRBV18 and TRBJ2-3; 13 bases map to TRBD2. Per the germline V gene, CDR1 is KGHSH and CDR2 is LQKENI. The CDR3 spans 17 residues. The V gene end was trimmed by 0 bases and the J gene end by 3 bases; junction bases not matched to a gene: 3. This CDR3 is CASSPPGLAGVTDTQYF. For the CDR3, the DNA is TGTGCCAGCTCACCACCCGGACTAGCGGGAGTTACAGATACGCAGTATTTT.

V and J are TRBV7-9 and TRBJ1-1, with TRBD1 identical over 7 bases. With 4 bases clipped from V and 3 bases from J, the junction kept 11 bases outside the gene matches. Germline values: CDR1 SEHNR, CDR2 FQNEAQ (reference sequence). The CDR3 has 16 amino acids. CDR3 amino acids: CASSSLQGISDTEAFF. The CDR3 DNA follows: TGTGCCAGCAGCTCCCTACAGGGGATAAGCGACACTGAAGCTTTCTTT.

The chain has TRBV30 and TRBJ2-2; D may be TRBD2 (6 bases). This CDR3 region has 14 residues. The germline V and J ends were trimmed by 5 bases and 0 bases, with 10 bases remaining between them. CDR1 GTSNPN and CDR2 SVGIG come from the germline V gene (reference sequence). The CDR3 DNA follows: TGTGCCTGGGGAGGGGTTACGAACACCGGGGAGCTGTTTTTT. Translating gives CAWGGVTNTGELFF.

About this clone itself: This sample includes further DNA sequences coding for the same CDR3. V usage is TRBV10-2 and J usage is TRBJ1-5; D uncertain. Deletions cut 4 bases from V and 4 bases from J, with 8 bases between. Looked up from germline, CDR1 is WSHSY and CDR2 is SAAADI. This CDR3 has 13 amino acids. The CDR3 reads CASSGTGNQPQHF. CDR3 coding DNA: TGCGCCAGCAGTGGAACGGGGAATCAGCCCCAGCATTTT.